Given below is one TCR beta chain in context. What it binds is unknown. The sample originates from a study of cytotoxic CD8 clonotypes in ibrutinib-treated CLL. Libraries were prepared by immunoSEQ multiplex PCR; TCRdb keeps only in-frame clonotypes and omits some of them. In the table there are about 200,000 clones, around 72% of which are singletons. The study's findings and limits: Public clonotypes (which were uncommon) either contracted or remained stable on treatment.

The source is a human donor with chronic lymphocytic leukemia. Specimen: PBMCs, collected after 24 months of ibrutinib treatment.

The CDR3 loop is CASTTGQGSEQYF. In nucleotides, the CDR3 is TGTGCCAGCACCACCGGACAGGGGAGCGAGCAGTACTTC. The genes are TRBV7-9 and TRBJ2-7; 9 bases are shared with TRBD1. Trimming removed 7 bases from V and 6 bases from J; junction bases left unmatched: 7. The V gene's germline CDR1 is SEHNR and CDR2 FQNEAQ (reference sequence). CDR3 length: 13 residues. The variable domain in full, completed from reference TRBV7-9 and TRBJ2-7, reads DTGVSQNPRHKITKRGQNVTFRCDPISEHNRLYWYRQTLGQGPEFLTYFQNEAQLEKSRLLSDRFSAERPKGSFSTLEIQRTEQGDSAMYLCASTTGQGSEQYFGPGTRLTVT.